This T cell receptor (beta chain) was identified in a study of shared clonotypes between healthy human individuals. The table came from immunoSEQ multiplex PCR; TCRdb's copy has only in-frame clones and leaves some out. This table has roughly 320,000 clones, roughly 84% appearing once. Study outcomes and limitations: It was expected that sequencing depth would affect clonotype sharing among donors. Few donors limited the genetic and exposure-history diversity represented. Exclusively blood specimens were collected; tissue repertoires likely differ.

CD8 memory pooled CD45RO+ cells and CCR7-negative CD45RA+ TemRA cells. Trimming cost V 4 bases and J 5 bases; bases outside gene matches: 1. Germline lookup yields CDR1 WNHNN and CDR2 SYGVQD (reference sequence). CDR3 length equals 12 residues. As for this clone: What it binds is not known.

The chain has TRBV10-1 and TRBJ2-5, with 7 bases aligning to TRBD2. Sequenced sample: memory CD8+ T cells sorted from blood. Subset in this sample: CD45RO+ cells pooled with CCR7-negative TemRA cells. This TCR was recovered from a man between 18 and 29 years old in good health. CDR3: CASSGEGETQYF. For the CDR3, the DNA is TGCGCCAGCAGTGGGGAGGGGGAGACCCAGTACTTC.